The 2 T cell receptor beta chains below were found in one sample sequenced in a study of regulatory T cells in long-lasting Graves disease. This sample's time point: newly diagnosed GD, antithyroid drugs for less than 3 months. Generation of the TCR library employed RNA extracted from PBMCs. Both iRepertoire HTBI primers and Arm-PCR of CDR3 regions were used to build the TCR beta libraries. TCRdb redid the calling of the multiplex PCR reads with MiXCR, one entry per CDR3 protein. Among 300,000 to 450,000 distinct CDR3 sequences listed, roughly a sixth were seen once. The sample consisted of peripheral blood mononuclear cells (PBMCs), taken at new diagnosis, from a patient treated with antithyroid drugs. The source is a female donor with Graves disease.

There are many counts of this clonotype. This chain links TRBV29-1 with TRBJ2-3, with 8 bases matching TRBD2. The ends lost 4 bases at V and 8 bases at J; junction bases unmatched: 11. The CDR3 loop spans 14 amino acids. Looked up from germline, CDR1 is SQVTM and CDR2 is ANQGSEA. The CDR3 spells CSVGRGDGEGTQYF. DNA of the CDR3: TGCAGCGTTGGGCGGGGGGACGGGGAAGGTACGCAGTATTTT.

The chain has TRBV6-2 or TRBV6-3 and TRBJ2-1; TRBD1 matches at 11 bases. The CDR3 is 15 amino acids. The ends lost 6 bases at V and 5 bases at J; junction bases unmatched: 6. Looked up from germline, CDR1 is MNHEY and CDR2 is SVGEGT. The CDR3 DNA follows: TGTGCCAGCAGCCTACAGGGACAGGGGGACAATGAGCAGTTCTTC. Its translation: CASSLQGQGDNEQFF.